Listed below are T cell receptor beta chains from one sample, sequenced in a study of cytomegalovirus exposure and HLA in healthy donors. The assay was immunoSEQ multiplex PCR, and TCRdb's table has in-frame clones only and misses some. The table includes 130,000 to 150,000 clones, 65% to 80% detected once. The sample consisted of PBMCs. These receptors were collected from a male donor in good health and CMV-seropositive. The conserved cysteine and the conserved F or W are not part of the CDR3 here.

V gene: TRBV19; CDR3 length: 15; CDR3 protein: ASSIGGRGGYSYEQY
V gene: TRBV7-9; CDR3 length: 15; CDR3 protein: ASSLEGLAGFFDEQY
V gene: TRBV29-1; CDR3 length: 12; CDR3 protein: SVEREGLYNEQF
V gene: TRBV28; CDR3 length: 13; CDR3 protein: ASDKGGRAVYEQY
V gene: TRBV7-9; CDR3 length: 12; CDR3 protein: ASSPTDRNTEAF
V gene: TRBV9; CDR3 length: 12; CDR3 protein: ASSTTGTSYEQY
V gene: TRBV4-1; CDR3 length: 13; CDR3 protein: ASSQVQEGLYEQY
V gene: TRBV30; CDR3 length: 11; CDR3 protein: VYAGDFPDTQY
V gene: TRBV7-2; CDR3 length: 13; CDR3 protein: ASSLVVGGTDTQY
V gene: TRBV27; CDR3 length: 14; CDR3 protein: ASSLRAGGPTDTQY
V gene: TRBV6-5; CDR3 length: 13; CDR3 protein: ASITPGQWGTEAF
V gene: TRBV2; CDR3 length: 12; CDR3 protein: ASSERGRGSPLH
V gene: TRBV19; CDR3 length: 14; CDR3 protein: ASSIRFTTGRYEQY
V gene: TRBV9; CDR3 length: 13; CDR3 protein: ASSVGGLAVNEQF
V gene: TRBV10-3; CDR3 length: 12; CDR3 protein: AISLAGTINEQF
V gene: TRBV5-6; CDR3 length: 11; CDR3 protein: ASSFWGGTEAF
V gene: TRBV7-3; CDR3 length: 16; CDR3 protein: ASSLSGQGISGANVLT
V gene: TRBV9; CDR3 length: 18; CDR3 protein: ASSSSTIGTSGGEQETQY
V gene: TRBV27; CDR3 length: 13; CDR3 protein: ASKKQTGGNQPQH
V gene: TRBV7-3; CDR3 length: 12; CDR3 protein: ASSPQGPTGELF
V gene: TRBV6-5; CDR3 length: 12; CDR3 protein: ASSPGSLSYEQY
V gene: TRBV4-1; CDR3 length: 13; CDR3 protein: ASSQGGQAPRGYT
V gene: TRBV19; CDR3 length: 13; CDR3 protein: ASSIEGSSGNTIY
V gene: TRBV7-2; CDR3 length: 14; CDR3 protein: ASSLVGTSGSYEQY
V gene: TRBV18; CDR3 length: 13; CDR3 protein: ASSPLQESSYEQY
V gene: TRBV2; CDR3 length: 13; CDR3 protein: ASRERGSRYNEQF
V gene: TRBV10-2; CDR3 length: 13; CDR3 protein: ASRLAGGGADTQY
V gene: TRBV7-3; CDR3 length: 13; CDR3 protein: ASSLVRGNTGELF
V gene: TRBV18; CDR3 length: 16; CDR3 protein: ASSPPAASGRILNEQF
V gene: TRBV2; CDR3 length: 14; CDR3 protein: ASSLPDRQISYEQY